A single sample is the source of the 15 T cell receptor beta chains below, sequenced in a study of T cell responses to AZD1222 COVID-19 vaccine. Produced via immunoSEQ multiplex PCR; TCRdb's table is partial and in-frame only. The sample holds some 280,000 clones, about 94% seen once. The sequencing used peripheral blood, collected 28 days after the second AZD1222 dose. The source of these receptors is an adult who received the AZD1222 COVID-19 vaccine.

CDR3: CAWSVSPRGPNEKLFF. In DNA form, the CDR3 reads TGTGCCTGGAGTGTAAGTCCCAGGGGACCTAATGAAAAACTGTTTTTT. V usage is TRBV30 and J usage is TRBJ1-4; possibly TRBD1 for D (6 bases). Germline CDR1 is GTSNPN and CDR2 is SVGIG (reference sequence). V was pared by 0 bases and J by 3 bases, with 14 bases between. The CDR3 sequence is 16 residues long.

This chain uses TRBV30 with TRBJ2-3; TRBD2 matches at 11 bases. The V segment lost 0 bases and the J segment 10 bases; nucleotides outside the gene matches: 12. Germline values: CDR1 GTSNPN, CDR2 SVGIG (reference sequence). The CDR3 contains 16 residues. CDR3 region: CAWSVGIAGGPDAQYF. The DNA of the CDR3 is TGTGCCTGGAGTGTGGGAATAGCGGGAGGGCCGGATGCGCAGTATTTT. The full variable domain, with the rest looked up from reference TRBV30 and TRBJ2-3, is SQTIHQWPATLVQPVGSPLSLECTVEGTSNPNLYWYRQAAGRGLQLLFYSVGIGQISSEVPQNLSASRPQDRQFILSSKKLLLSDSGFYLCAWSVGIAGGPDAQYFGPGTRLTVL.

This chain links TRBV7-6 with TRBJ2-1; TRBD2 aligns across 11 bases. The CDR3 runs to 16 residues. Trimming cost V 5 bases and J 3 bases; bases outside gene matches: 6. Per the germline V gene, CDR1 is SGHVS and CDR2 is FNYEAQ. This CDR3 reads CASSAAGTSGYNEQFF. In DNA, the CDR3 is TGTGCCAGCAGCGCAGCCGGGACTAGCGGCTACAATGAGCAGTTCTTC. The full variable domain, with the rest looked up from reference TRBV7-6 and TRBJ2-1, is GAGVSQSPRYKVTKRGQDVALRCDPISGHVSLYWYRQALGQGPEFLTYFNYEAQQDKSGLPNDRFSAERPEGSISTLTIQRTEQRDSAMYRCASSAAGTSGYNEQFFGPGTRLTVL.

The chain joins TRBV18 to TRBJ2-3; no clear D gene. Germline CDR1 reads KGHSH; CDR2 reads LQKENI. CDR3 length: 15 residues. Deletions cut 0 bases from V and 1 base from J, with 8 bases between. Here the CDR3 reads CASSPPSSGTDTQYF. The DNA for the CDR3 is TGTGCCAGCTCACCACCTAGCTCGGGCACAGATACGCAGTATTTT.

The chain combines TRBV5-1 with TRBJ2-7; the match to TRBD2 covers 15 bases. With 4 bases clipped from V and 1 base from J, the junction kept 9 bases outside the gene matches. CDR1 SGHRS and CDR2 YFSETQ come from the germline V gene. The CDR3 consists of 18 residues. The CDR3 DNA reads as TGCGCCAGCAGCCCTAGGACTAGCGGGGGGGCGACGTCCTACGAGCAGTACTTC. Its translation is CASSPRTSGGATSYEQYF. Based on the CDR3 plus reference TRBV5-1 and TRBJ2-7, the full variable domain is KAGVTQTPRYLIKTRGQQVTLSCSPISGHRSVSWYQQTPGQGLQFLFEYFSETQRNKGNFPGRFSGRQFSNSRSEMNVSTLELGDSALYLCASSPRTSGGATSYEQYFGPGTRLTVT.

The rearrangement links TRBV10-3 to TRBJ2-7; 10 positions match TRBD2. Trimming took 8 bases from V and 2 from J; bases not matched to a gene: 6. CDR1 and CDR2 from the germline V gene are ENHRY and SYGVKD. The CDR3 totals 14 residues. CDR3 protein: CAIGLSGGAYEQYF. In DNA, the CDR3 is TGTGCCATCGGTCTGAGCGGGGGGGCCTACGAGCAGTACTTC.

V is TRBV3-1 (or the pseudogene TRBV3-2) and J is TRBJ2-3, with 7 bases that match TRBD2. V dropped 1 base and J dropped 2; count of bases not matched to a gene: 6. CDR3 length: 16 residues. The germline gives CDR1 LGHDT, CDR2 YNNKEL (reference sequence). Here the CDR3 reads CASSQAGLPSTDTQYF. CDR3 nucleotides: TGTGCCAGCAGCCAAGCGGGACTACCTTCCACAGATACGCAGTATTTT.

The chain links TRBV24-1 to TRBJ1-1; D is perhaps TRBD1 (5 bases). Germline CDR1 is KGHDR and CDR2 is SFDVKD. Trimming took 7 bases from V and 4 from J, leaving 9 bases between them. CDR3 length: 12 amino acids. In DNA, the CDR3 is TGTGCCACCAGCCATACAGGCACTGAAGCTTTCTTT. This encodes CATSHTGTEAFF.

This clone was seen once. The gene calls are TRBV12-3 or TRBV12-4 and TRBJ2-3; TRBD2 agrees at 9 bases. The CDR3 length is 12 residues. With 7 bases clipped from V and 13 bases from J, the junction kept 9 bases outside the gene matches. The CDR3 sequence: CASNIAGDREYF. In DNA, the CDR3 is TGTGCCAGCAATATAGCGGGAGATAGGGAGTATTTT.

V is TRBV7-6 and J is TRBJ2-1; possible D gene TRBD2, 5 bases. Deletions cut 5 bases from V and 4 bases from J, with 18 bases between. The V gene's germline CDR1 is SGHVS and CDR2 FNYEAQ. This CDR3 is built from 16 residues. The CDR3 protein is CASSDPRAAPYNEQFF. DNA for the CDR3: TGTGCCAGCAGCGACCCTAGAGCGGCCCCTTACAATGAGCAGTTCTTC.

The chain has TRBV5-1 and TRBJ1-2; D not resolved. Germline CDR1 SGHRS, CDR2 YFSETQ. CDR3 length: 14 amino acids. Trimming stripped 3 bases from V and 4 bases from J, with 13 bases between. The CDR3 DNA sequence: TGCGCCAGCAGCTCGGACGGCTCCTCCTATGGCTACACCTTC. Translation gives CASSSDGSSYGYTF.

The CDR3 loop is CASSLKDRGGEKLFF. As DNA, the CDR3 is TGTGCCAGCAGCCTCAAGGACAGGGGGGGTGAAAAACTGTTTTTT. J is TRBJ1-4 and V is TRBV5-4; 10 positions agree with TRBD1. Germline CDR1 is SGHNT and CDR2 is YYREEE (reference sequence). The CDR3 contains 15 residues. V trimming: 4 bases; J trimming: 7 bases; junction bases outside the gene matches: 7.

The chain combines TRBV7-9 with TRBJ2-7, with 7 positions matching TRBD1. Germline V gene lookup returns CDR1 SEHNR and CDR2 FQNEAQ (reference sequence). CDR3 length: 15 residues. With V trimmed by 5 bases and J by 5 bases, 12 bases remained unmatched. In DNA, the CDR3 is TGTGCCAGCAGCGGCACCGGGACAGTCCTTGACGAGCAGTACTTC. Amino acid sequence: CASSGTGTVLDEQYF.

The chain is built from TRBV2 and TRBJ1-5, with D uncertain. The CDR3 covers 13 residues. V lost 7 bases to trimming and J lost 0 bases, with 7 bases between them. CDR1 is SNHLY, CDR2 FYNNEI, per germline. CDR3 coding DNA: TGTGCCAGCACTGGGCCTAGCAATCAGCCCCAGCATTTT. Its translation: CASTGPSNQPQHF.

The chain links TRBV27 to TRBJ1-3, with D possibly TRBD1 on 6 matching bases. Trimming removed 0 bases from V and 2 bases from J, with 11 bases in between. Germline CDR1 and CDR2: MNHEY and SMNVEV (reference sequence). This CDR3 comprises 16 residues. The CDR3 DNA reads TGTGCCAGCAGTTTATCACAGGGTAAGGCTGGAAACACCATATATTTT. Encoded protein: CASSLSQGKAGNTIYF.